The clone carrying this T cell receptor (beta chain) was found many times. The data originate from a study of T cells in Graves' hyperthyroidism and ophthalmopathy. Patients aged 18 to 65 had newly diagnosed hyperthyroidism lasting under 2 months. Amplification of TCR beta CDR3 regions was performed using RNA transcripts as template. TCR CDR3 regions were first amplified by RT-PCR with HTBI primers. One entry per CDR3 protein results from TCRdb running MiXCR on the multiplex PCR reads. The data hold around 580,000 distinct CDR3 sequences, with approximately 16% observed a single time. The sequence was collected from a woman aged 18-30 years with Graves' hyperthyroidism. The sample was blood.

The CDR3: CASSPSDLTDTQYF. The DNA for the CDR3 is TGTGCCAGCAGCCCATCCGACTTAACAGATACGCAGTATTTT. The chain employs TRBV6-2 or TRBV6-3 and TRBJ2-3; D not resolved. V lost 6 bases and J lost 3, with 13 bases in between. CDR3 length: 14 amino acids. Per the germline V gene, CDR1 is MNHEY and CDR2 is SVGEGT.